The text below deals with one TCR beta chain. No antigen is known for it. The genomic DNA of each subset was split evenly across several immunoSEQ plates. Using immunoSEQ multiplex PCR, the repertoire was profiled, and TCRdb retains in-frame clones only, with some absent. Among roughly 2,000,000 clones listed, roughly 95% were seen once. The data originate from a study of shared clonotypes between healthy human individuals. Selected positively for CCR7 and CD45RO-negative, naive CD8 cells excluded terminally differentiated effector memory CD45RA+ cells. All participating donors were Caucasian adults from Nashville, Tennessee. Study-level results: With few donors, the genetic and exposure-history diversity represented was limited. Sequencing depth was expected to influence donor clonotype sharing.

Sequencing was carried out using naive CD8+ T cells from PBMCs. The clonotype comes from a man in his late teens or twenties in good health. Some clones in this sample may be carry-over from other donors' samples.

The CDR3, as DNA: TGTGCCAGCAGCCCGGGACTACTGAACACTGAAGCTTTCTTT. Translating it yields CASSPGLLNTEAFF. The chain links TRBV7-6 to TRBJ1-1, with a possible D match to TRBD1 (5 bases). CDR1 and CDR2 from the germline V gene are SGHVS and FNYEAQ. The CDR3 has 14 amino acids. V shed 5 bases and J shed 0 bases, with 10 bases lying between them.